What follows are 3 T cell receptor beta chains derived from one specimen sequenced in a study of T cells expressing NK-cell markers. Following a re-call of the 5' RACE reads, TCRdb has one entry per CDR3 protein and lacks DNA. Its clone listing holds about 260,000 distinct CDR3 sequences. The specimen sequenced was blood T cells: a sorted CD56 or NKG2C T cell subset, CD4+ or CD8+ T cells, or bulk PBMC T cells (not recorded which). Every receptor here comes from a man younger than 30 in good health.

This chain links TRBV28 with TRBJ2-2; TCRdb selects TRBD1, and the lack of DNA leaves this call unchecked. The CDR3 is made up of 15 amino acids. Per germline, CDR1 MDHEN and CDR2 SYDVKM. The CDR3 sequence is CASTRTGVDTGELFF.

This chain joins TRBV7-2 and TRBJ1-4; TCRdb returns TRBD1, unconfirmable since there is no DNA. The CDR3 length is 17 residues. Germline-derived CDR1 and CDR2 are SGHTA and FQGNSA. CDR3 amino acids: CASSLGDGGGTNEKLFF.

The rearrangement joins TRBV7-4 to TRBJ2-7; TCRdb lists TRBD2, though no DNA is available to test this call. The CDR3 sequence is 17 residues long. Germline CDR1 reads SGHVT; CDR2 reads SQSDAQ. CDR3 region: CASSSSYGLAALYEQYF.